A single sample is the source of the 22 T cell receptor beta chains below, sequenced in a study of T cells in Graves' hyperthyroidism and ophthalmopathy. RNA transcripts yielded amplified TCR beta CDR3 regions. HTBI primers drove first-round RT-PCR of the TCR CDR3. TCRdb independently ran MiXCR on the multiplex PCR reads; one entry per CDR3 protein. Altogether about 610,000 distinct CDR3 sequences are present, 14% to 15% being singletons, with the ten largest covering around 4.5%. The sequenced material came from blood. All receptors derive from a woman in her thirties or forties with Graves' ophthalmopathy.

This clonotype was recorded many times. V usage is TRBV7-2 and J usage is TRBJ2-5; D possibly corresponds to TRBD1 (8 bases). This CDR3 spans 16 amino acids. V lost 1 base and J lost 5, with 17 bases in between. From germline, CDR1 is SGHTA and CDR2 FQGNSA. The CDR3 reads CASSLGGGQVRETQYF. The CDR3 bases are TGTGCCAGCAGCTTAGGGGGGGGACAGGTTAGGGAGACCCAGTACTTC.

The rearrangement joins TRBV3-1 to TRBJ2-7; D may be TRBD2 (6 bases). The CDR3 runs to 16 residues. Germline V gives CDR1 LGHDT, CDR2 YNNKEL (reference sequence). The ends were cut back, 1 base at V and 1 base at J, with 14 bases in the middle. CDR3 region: CASSQVPSASSYEQYF. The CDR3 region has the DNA TGTGCCAGCAGCCAAGTTCCTAGCGCCTCATCCTACGAGCAGTACTTC.

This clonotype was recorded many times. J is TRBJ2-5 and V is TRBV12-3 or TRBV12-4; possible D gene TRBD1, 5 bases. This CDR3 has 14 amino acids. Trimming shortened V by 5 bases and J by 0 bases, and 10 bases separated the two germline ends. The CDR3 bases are TGTGCCAGCAGTCCGACAGCCTACCAAGAGACCCAGTACTTC. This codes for CASSPTAYQETQYF.

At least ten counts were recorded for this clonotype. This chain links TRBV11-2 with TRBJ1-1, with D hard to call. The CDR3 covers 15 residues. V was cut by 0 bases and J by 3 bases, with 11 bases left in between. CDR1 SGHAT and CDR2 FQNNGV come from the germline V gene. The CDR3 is CASSLDGLLDTEAFF. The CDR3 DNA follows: TGTGCCAGCAGCTTAGATGGGCTCCTGGACACTGAAGCTTTCTTT.

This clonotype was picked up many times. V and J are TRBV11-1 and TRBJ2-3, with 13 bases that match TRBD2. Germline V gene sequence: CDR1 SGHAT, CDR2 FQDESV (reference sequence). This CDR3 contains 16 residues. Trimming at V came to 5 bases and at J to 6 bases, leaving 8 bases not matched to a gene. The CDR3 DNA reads TGTGCCAGCAGCAAATGGACTAGCGGGAGTGAGGATACGCAGTATTTT. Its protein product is CASSKWTSGSEDTQYF.

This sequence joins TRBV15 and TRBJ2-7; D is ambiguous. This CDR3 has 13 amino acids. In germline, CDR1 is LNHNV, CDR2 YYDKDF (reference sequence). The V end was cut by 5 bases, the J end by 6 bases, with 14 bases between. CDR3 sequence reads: CATSGPNGREQYF. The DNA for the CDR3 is TGTGCCACCAGCGGTCCAAATGGGCGCGAGCAGTACTTC.

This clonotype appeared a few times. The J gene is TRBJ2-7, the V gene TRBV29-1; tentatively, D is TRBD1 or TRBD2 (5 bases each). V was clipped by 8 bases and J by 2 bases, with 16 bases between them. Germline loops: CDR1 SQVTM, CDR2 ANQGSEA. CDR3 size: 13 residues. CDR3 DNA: TGCAGCAGTACCGGGACCCACCCCTACGAGCAGTACTTC. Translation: CSSTGTHPYEQYF.

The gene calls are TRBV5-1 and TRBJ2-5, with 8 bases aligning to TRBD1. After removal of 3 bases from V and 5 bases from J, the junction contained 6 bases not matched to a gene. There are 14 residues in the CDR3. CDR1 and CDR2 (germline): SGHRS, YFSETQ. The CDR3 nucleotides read TGCGCCAGCAGCTGGCAGGGGGCTCGGGAGACCCAGTACTTC. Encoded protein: CASSWQGARETQYF.

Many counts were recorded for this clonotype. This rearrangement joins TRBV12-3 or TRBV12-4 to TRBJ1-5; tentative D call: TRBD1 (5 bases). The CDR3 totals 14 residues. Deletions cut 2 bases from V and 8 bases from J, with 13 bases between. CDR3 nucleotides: TGTGCCAGCAGTTTAATAGGGGCAAGGGAGCCCCAGCATTTT. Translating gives CASSLIGAREPQHF.

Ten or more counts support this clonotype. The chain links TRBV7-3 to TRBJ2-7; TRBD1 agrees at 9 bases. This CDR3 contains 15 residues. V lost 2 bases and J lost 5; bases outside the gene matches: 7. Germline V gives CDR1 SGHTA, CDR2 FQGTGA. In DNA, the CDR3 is TGTGCCAGCAGCTTATATGGGACAGGGTTCAACGAGCAGTACTTC. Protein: CASSLYGTGFNEQYF.

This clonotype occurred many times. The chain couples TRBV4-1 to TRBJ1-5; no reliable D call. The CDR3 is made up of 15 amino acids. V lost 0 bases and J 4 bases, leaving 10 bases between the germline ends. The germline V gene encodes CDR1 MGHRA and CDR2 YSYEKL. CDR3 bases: TGCGCCAGCAGCCAAGAAGTGGCCGGAAATCAGCCCCAGCATTTT. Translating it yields CASSQEVAGNQPQHF.

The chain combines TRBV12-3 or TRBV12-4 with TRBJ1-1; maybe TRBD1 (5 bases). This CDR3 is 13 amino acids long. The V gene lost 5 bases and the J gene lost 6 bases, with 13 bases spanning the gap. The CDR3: CASSLGAVSEAFF. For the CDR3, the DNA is TGTGCCAGCAGTCTAGGGGCAGTCTCTGAAGCTTTCTTT.

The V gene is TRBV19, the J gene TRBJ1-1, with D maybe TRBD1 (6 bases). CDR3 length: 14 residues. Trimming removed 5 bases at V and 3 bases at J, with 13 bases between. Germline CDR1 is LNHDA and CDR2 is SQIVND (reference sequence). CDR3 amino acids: CASSSWTAHTEAFF. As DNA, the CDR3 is TGTGCCAGTAGTTCGTGGACAGCCCACACTGAAGCTTTCTTT.

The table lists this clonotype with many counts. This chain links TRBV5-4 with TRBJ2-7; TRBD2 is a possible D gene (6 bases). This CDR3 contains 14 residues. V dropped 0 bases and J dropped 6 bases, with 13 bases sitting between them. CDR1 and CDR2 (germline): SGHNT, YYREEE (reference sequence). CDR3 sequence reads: CASSLGSLGGEQYF. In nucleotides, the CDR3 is TGTGCCAGCAGCTTGGGTTCGTTGGGGGGCGAGCAGTACTTC.

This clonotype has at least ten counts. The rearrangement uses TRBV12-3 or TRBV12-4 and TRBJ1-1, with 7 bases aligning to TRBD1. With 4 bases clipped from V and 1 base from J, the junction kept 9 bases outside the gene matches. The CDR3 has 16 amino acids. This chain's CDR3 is CASSSSRTGRNTEAFF. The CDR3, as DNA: TGTGCCAGCAGTTCCAGCCGGACAGGCAGGAACACTGAAGCTTTCTTT.

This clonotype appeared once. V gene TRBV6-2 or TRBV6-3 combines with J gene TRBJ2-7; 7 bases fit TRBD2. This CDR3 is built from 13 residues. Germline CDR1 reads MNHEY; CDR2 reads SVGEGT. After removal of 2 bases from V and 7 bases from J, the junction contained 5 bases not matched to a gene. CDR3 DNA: TGTGCCAGCAGTTACGGCGGGAGTCGAGAGCAGTACTTC. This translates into CASSYGGSREQYF.

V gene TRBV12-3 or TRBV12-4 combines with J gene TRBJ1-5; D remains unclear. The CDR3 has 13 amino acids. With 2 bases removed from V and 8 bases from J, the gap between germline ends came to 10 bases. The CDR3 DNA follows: TGTGCCAGCAGTTTATCCCCCGGAGAGCCCCAGCATTTT. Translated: CASSLSPGEPQHF.

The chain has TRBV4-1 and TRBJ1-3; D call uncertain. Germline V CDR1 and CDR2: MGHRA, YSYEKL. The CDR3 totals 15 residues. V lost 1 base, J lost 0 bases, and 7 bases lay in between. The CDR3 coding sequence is TGCGCCAGCAGCCAAGGGTACAGCTCTGGAAACACCATATATTTT. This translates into CASSQGYSSGNTIYF.

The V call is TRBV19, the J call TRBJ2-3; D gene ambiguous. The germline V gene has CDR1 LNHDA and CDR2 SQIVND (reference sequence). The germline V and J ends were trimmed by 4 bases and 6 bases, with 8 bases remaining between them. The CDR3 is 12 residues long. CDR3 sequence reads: CASSSRVDTQYF. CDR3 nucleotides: TGTGCCAGTAGTAGCAGAGTGGATACGCAGTATTTT.

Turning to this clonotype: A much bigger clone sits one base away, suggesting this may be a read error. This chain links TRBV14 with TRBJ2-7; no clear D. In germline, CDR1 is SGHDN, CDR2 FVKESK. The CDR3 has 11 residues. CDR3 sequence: CASNQRNEQYF. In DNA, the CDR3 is TGTGCCAGCAACCAAAGGAACGAGCAGTACTTC.

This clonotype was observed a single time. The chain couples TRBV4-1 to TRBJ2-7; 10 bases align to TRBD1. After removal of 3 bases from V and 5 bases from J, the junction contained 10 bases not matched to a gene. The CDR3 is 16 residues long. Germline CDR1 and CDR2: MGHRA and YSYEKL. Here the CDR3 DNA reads TGCGCCAGCAGCCACGATCCGGGACAGGGGATCAACGAGCAGTACTTC. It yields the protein CASSHDPGQGINEQYF.

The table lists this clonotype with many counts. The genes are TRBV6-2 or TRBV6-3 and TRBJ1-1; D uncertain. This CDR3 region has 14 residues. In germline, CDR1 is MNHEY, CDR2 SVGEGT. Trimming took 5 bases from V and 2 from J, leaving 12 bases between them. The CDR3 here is CASSHNGRNTEAFF. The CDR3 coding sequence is TGTGCCAGCAGTCACAACGGGAGAAACACTGAAGCTTTCTTT.